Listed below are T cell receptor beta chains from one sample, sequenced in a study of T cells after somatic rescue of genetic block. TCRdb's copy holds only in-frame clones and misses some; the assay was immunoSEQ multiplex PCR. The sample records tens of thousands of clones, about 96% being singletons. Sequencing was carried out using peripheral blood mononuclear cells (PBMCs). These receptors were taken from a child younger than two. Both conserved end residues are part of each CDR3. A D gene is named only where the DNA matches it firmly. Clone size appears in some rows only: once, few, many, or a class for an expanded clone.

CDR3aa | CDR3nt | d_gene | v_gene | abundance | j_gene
CASSVVSGGYGYTF | TGTGCCAGCAGCGTAGTAAGCGGGGGCTATGGCTACACCTTC | - | TRBV9 | - | TRBJ1-2
CASSWGQSYEQYF | TGTGCCAGCAGCTGGGGACAGAGCTACGAGCAGTACTTC | TRBD1 | TRBV5-5 | - | TRBJ2-7
CASSKPGEGIARAGELFF | TGTGCCAGCAGCAAACCTGGGGAGGGGATAGCTCGGGCCGGGGAGCTGTTTTTT | TRBD2 | TRBV9 | - | TRBJ2-2
CASRYRTGEEGYTF | TGTGCCAGCAGATACCGGACAGGGGAGGAGGGCTACACCTTC | TRBD1 | TRBV2 | - | TRBJ1-2
CASSSRTGVREQYF | TGTGCCAGCAGCTCACGGACGGGAGTTAGGGAGCAGTACTTC | - | TRBV7-9 | - | TRBJ2-7
CASSLGARAYEQYF | TGTGCCAGCAGCTTAGGTGCCAGGGCCTACGAGCAGTACTTC | - | TRBV7-9 | - | TRBJ2-7
CASSERDTDTQYF | TGTGCCAGCAGTGAGCGGGACACAGATACGCAGTATTTT | - | TRBV6-4 | - | TRBJ2-3
CASGTGSSPLHF | TGTGCCAGCGGCACAGGGAGTTCACCCCTCCACTTT | - | TRBV25-1 | - | TRBJ1-6
CASSPTRLAGYTNEQFF | TGTGCCAGCAGTCCCACTCGACTAGCGGGGTACACGAATGAGCAGTTCTTC | TRBD2 | TRBV27 | - | TRBJ2-1
CSVSDSYEQYF | TGCAGCGTGTCCGACAGCTACGAGCAGTACTTC | - | TRBV29-1 | - | TRBJ2-7
CASSYSNRPNYGYTF | TGTGCCAGCAGTTACTCGAACAGGCCCAACTATGGCTACACCTTC | - | TRBV6-5 | - | TRBJ1-2
CASSFDSSHGYTF | TGTGCCAGCAGCTTCGATAGTTCCCATGGCTACACCTTC | - | TRBV5-5 | - | TRBJ1-2
CASSFTGASDYGYTF | TGCGCCAGCAGCTTTACAGGGGCTTCGGACTATGGCTACACCTTC | TRBD1 | TRBV5-1 | - | TRBJ1-2
CASSQGSGPSNGELFF | TGCGCCAGCAGCCAAGGTAGCGGGCCCTCGAACGGGGAGCTGTTTTTT | TRBD2 | TRBV4-1 | - | TRBJ2-2
CASSGPLGDSYNEQFF | TGTGCCAGCAGTGGGCCCCTCGGCGACTCCTACAATGAGCAGTTCTTC | - | TRBV6-1 | - | TRBJ2-1
CASSLGTENTEAFF | TGCGCCAGCAGCTTGGGTACGGAGAACACTGAAGCTTTCTTT | - | TRBV5-1 | - | TRBJ1-1
CASSLRQGAGELFF | TGCGCCAGCAGCTTGCGCCAGGGGGCCGGGGAGCTGTTTTTT | TRBD1 | TRBV5-1 | - | TRBJ2-2
CASSLRGWTDTQYF | TGTGCCAGCAGTTTGCGGGGATGGACAGATACGCAGTATTTT | - | TRBV27 | - | TRBJ2-3
CASSIPGLAGGREQYF | TGTGCCAGCAGCATCCCCGGACTAGCGGGAGGGAGAGAGCAGTACTTC | TRBD2 | TRBV5-5 | - | TRBJ2-7
CASSYDGYEQYF | TGTGCCAGCAGTTACGACGGGTACGAGCAGTACTTC | - | TRBV6-9 | - | TRBJ2-7
CASSLRSGQPQHF | TGTGCCAGCAGCTTACGGTCCGGTCAGCCCCAGCATTTT | - | TRBV27 | - | TRBJ1-5
CASSPIRGDTQYF | TGCGCCAGCAGTCCGATCAGGGGAGATACGCAGTATTTT | - | TRBV23-1 | - | TRBJ2-3
CASSLTGYEQYF | TGTGCCAGCAGTTTGACAGGTTACGAGCAGTACTTC | - | TRBV27 | - | TRBJ2-7
CASRRLAGGYQETQYF | TGTGCCAGCAGAAGATTAGCGGGAGGGTACCAAGAGACCCAGTACTTC | TRBD2 | TRBV28 | - | TRBJ2-5
CASSVGVASTDTQYF | TGTGCCAGCAGCGTAGGAGTAGCCAGCACAGATACGCAGTATTTT | - | TRBV9 | - | TRBJ2-3
CASSDPRRTGNTIYF | TGTGCCAGCAGCGACCCCCGAAGGACTGGAAACACCATATATTTT | - | TRBV7-2 | - | TRBJ1-3
CASSATNIQYF | TGTGCCAGCAGCGCGACTAACATTCAGTACTTC | - | TRBV9 | - | TRBJ2-4
CASSSPPGGELFF | TGTGCCAGCAGTTCCCCCCCTGGCGGGGAGCTGTTTTTT | - | TRBV6-5 | - | TRBJ2-2
CASSYSVLHSYEQYF | TGTGCCAGCAGTTACTCGGTCTTACACTCCTACGAGCAGTACTTC | - | TRBV6-6 | - | TRBJ2-7
CASRSTGELFF | TGTGCCAGCAGGTCCACCGGGGAGCTGTTTTTT | - | TRBV7-9 | - | TRBJ2-2
CAWSEGGLNSPLHF | TGTGCCTGGAGTGAGGGGGGTTTAAATTCACCCCTCCACTTT | - | TRBV30 | - | TRBJ1-6
CASSLYGRSSYNEQFF | TGTGCCAGCAGTTTATACGGGAGGAGCTCCTACAATGAGCAGTTCTTC | TRBD2 | TRBV27 | - | TRBJ2-1
CASSLPGQGHEQYF | TGTGCCAGCAGCCTCCCGGGACAGGGCCACGAGCAGTACTTC | TRBD1 | TRBV4-2 | - | TRBJ2-7
CASSLGQGRNEQFF | TGTGCCAGCAGTCTTGGACAGGGGCGCAATGAGCAGTTCTTC | TRBD1 | TRBV28 | - | TRBJ2-1
CASSSGLAGGRKYEQYF | TGTGCCAGCAGTTCGGGACTAGCGGGAGGGCGGAAGTACGAGCAGTACTTC | TRBD2 | TRBV27 | - | TRBJ2-7
CASSGRDRGFYGYTF | TGTGCCAGCAGTGGCCGGGACAGGGGGTTTTATGGCTACACCTTC | TRBD1 | TRBV2 | - | TRBJ1-2
CASSLPGELFF | TGTGCCAGCAGCTTACCCGGGGAGCTGTTTTTT | - | TRBV7-9 | - | TRBJ2-2
CASSLGSGANVLTF | TGTGCCAGCAGCTTAGGCTCTGGGGCCAACGTCCTGACTTTC | - | TRBV7-9 | - | TRBJ2-6
CASSPSQETQYF | TGTGCCAGCAGTCCCTCCCAAGAGACCCAGTACTTC | - | TRBV28 | - | TRBJ2-5
CASSLGTNEQFF | TGTGCCAGCAGCTTAGGGACAAATGAGCAGTTCTTC | - | TRBV7-6 | - | TRBJ2-1
CASSLEGQVNSPLHF | TGTGCCAGCAGCTTAGAGGGACAGGTTAATTCACCCCTCCACTTT | TRBD1 | TRBV11-2 | - | TRBJ1-6
CASTPTGVRSPLHF | TGTGCCAGTACCCCTACAGGGGTCCGATCACCCCTCCACTTT | TRBD1 | TRBV19 | - | TRBJ1-6
CASSSQGLTKNIQYF | TGTGCCAGCAGTTCACAAGGGCTAACCAAAAACATTCAGTACTTC | - | TRBV6-6 | - | TRBJ2-4
CASSQDRAYGYTF | TGTGCCAGCTCACAAGACAGGGCCTATGGCTACACCTTC | TRBD1 | TRBV18 | - | TRBJ1-2
CAISEPGTSRTDTQYF | TGTGCCATCAGTGAACCCGGGACTAGCCGCACAGATACGCAGTATTTT | TRBD2 | TRBV10-3 | - | TRBJ2-3
CASRTIRSTNEKLFF | TGTGCCAGCAGAACGATACGATCAACTAATGAAAAACTGTTTTTT | - | TRBV2 | once | TRBJ1-4
CASSFRPGRLNTEAFF | TGTGCCAGCAGCTTCCGCCCGGGACGGCTGAACACTGAAGCTTTCTTT | - | TRBV7-3 | - | TRBJ1-1
CASSPANYGYTF | TGTGCCAGCAGTCCAGCTAACTATGGCTACACCTTC | - | TRBV6-1 | - | TRBJ1-2
CASSLNPSSGIDEQFF | TGCGCCAGCAGCTTGAATCCGTCTAGCGGGATTGATGAGCAGTTCTTC | TRBD2 | TRBV5-1 | - | TRBJ2-1
CASSSGQGADTQYF | TGTGCCAGCAGTTCGGGACAGGGGGCAGATACGCAGTATTTT | TRBD1 | TRBV27 | - | TRBJ2-3
CASTDRGKWYGYTF | TGTGCCAGTACCGACAGGGGGAAGTGGTATGGCTACACCTTC | TRBD1 | TRBV19 | - | TRBJ1-2
CASSENTGPGELFF | TGCGCCAGCAGCGAAAACACAGGGCCCGGGGAGCTGTTTTTT | - | TRBV5-1 | once | TRBJ2-2
CASSQDGEAGGETQYF | TGCGCCAGCAGCCAAGATGGGGAAGCGGGGGGGGAGACCCAGTACTTC | TRBD2 | TRBV4-1 | - | TRBJ2-5
CASSDNYGYTF | TGTGCCAGCAGTGACAACTATGGCTACACCTTC | - | TRBV2 | - | TRBJ1-2
CASGLVLTQETQYF | TGTGCTAGTGGTTTGGTACTAACCCAAGAGACCCAGTACTTC | - | TRBV12-5 | - | TRBJ2-5